One and the same sample provided the 20 T cell receptor beta chains below, sequenced in a study of blood T cell repertoires in COVID-19. Data came from immunoSEQ multiplex PCR; TCRdb stores just in-frame clones and leaves some out. The sample holds about 200,000 clones; around 80% are singletons and the top ten take roughly 8.7%. The sample was peripheral blood. Source of these receptors: a middle-aged man with active or convalescent COVID-19.

V is TRBV10-3 and J is TRBJ2-3; D is possibly TRBD2 (5 bases). The V end was cut by 0 bases, the J end by 5 bases, with 12 bases between. The germline V gene encodes CDR1 ENHRY and CDR2 SYGVKD. The CDR3 is 15 residues long. CDR3 protein: CAISESRVGVDTQYF. CDR3 DNA sequence: TGTGCCATCAGTGAGTCGAGGGTAGGCGTAGATACGCAGTATTTT.

The gene calls are TRBV2 and TRBJ1-3, with 9 bases aligning to TRBD1. The CDR3 length is 15 residues. Per germline, CDR1 SNHLY and CDR2 FYNNEI. J lost 3 bases, V lost 6 bases, and 6 bases had no gene match. The CDR3 is CASSPGTGIGNTIYF. The CDR3 coding sequence is TGTGCCAGCAGCCCCGGGACAGGGATTGGAAACACCATATATTTT.

The chain is built from TRBV29-1 and TRBJ1-2; tentative D call: TRBD1 (5 bases). CDR3 size: 13 residues. The germline V gene has CDR1 SQVTM and CDR2 ANQGSEA. Trimming left V 7 bases short and J 2 bases short, with 14 bases between. The CDR3 here is CSAAPGSNYGYTF. The CDR3, as DNA: TGCAGCGCAGCCCCAGGGTCAAACTATGGCTACACCTTC.

The chain has TRBV2 and TRBJ1-2; 7 nucleotides line up with TRBD1. Germline assignment: CDR1 SNHLY and CDR2 FYNNEI. The CDR3 is 14 residues long. J lost 3 bases, V lost 6 bases, and 7 bases had no gene match. The CDR3 coding sequence is TGTGCCAGCAGGGGGGACAGCGTATACTATGGCTACACCTTC. Translating gives CASRGDSVYYGYTF.

The chain carries TRBV29-1 and TRBJ2-1; 10 bases map to TRBD2. Germline assignment: CDR1 SQVTM and CDR2 ANQGSEA. The CDR3 runs 16 residues. V lost 5 bases and J lost 1; bases outside the gene matches: 8. In nucleotides, the CDR3 is TGCAGCGTTAGGCTAGCGGGAGTAGGGTCCTACAATGAGCAGTTCTTC. This sequence encodes CSVRLAGVGSYNEQFF.

A few counts support this clone. The chain couples TRBV7-8 to TRBJ1-1; a weak D match, TRBD1 (5 bases). Trimming pared 4 bases from V and 1 base from J, leaving 10 bases between. The CDR3 length is 14 residues. Germline assignment: CDR1 SGHVS and CDR2 FQNEAQ. CDR3 amino acids: CASSSTARNTEAFF. The CDR3 nucleotides read TGTGCCAGCAGCTCGACAGCGAGGAACACTGAAGCTTTCTTT.

This clone was seen just once. This chain uses TRBV4-1 with TRBJ2-3, with 7 bases matching TRBD2. V dropped 6 bases and J dropped 8; count of bases not matched to a gene: 11. The CDR3 length is 14 residues. Germline V CDR1 and CDR2: MGHRA, YSYEKL. CDR3 sequence (DNA): TGCGCCAGCAGGACAAGAGTGACTAGCCGTACGCAGTATTTT. Translating it yields CASRTRVTSRTQYF.

The chain combines TRBV18 with TRBJ2-5; maybe TRBD2 (6 bases). Germline CDR1 KGHSH, CDR2 LQKENI. V lost 3 bases to trimming and J lost 7 bases, with 12 bases between them. The CDR3 length is 13 residues. CDR3 nucleotides: TGTGCCAGCTCACCTTCACTGGGAGGGACCCAGTACTTC. It is translated as CASSPSLGGTQYF.

The chain combines TRBV28 with TRBJ2-7; TRBD1 agrees at 9 bases. The trim removed 4 bases at V and 2 bases at J, leaving 15 bases unmatched. This CDR3 comprises 18 residues. Germline lookup yields CDR1 MDHEN and CDR2 SYDVKM. Written as DNA, the CDR3 is TGTGCCAGCAGTTCCCCATCCTTGGGACAGGGTTCCCCCTACGAGCAGTACGTC. This translates into CASSSPSLGQGSPYEQYV.

This sequence joins TRBV6-2 or TRBV6-3 and TRBJ2-3; D not certain. Germline-derived CDR1 and CDR2 are MNHEY and SVGEGT. V lost 6 bases to trimming and J lost 6 bases, with 13 bases between them. The length of the CDR3 is 13 residues. CDR3 bases: TGTGCCAGCAGCCCCCACCCCAGGGATACGCAGTATTTT. Protein: CASSPHPRDTQYF.

This sequence joins TRBV5-1 and TRBJ2-5; TRBD1 agrees at 9 bases. V lost 0 bases and J lost 7; bases outside the gene matches: 7. This CDR3 contains 15 residues. Germline loops: CDR1 SGHRS, CDR2 YFSETQ. CDR3: CASSLGQGVVGTQYF. The CDR3 nucleotides are TGCGCCAGCAGCTTGGGACAGGGGGTAGTCGGGACCCAGTACTTC.

The genes are TRBV5-1 and TRBJ1-1; a possible D gene is TRBD1 (5 bases). The CDR3 has 14 residues. V shed 1 base and J shed 3 bases, with 10 bases lying between them. The germline V gene encodes CDR1 SGHRS and CDR2 YFSETQ. Written as DNA, the CDR3 is TGCGCCAGCAGCTTGAGAACAGGTTACACTGAAGCTTTCTTT. It codes for CASSLRTGYTEAFF.

Note on this clone: At one end the junction does not follow the germline gene, possibly because of a read error. The chain links TRBV9 to TRBJ2-5; D not certain. The CDR3 is 14 residues long. CDR1 SGDLS and CDR2 YYNGEE come from the germline V gene. CDR3 loop: CASSVGLTQEAQYF. In DNA form, the CDR3 reads TGTGCCAGCAGCGTAGGACTGACGCAAGAGGCCCAGTACTTC.

The V gene is TRBV19, the J gene TRBJ1-5, with TRBD1 identical over 7 bases. The length of the CDR3 is 17 residues. J lost 4 bases, V lost 4 bases, and 13 bases had no gene match. CDR1 is LNHDA, CDR2 SQIVND, per germline (reference sequence). The CDR3 nucleotides read TGTGCCAGTAGTACGATAGGGACAGACAACGGGAATCAGCCCCAGCATTTT. Its translation is CASSTIGTDNGNQPQHF.

The chain combines TRBV29-1 with TRBJ2-1; D gene unclear. The CDR3 loop spans 15 amino acids. V was pared by 1 base and J by 5 bases, with 15 bases between. Germline V gives CDR1 SQVTM, CDR2 ANQGSEA. The CDR3 DNA reads as TGCAGCGTTGAAGGAGGAACAAGAACGAACAATGAGCAGTTCTTC. It specifies CSVEGGTRTNNEQFF.

The chain recombines TRBV10-3 with TRBJ2-1, with a possible D match to TRBD1 (6 bases). The V end was cut by 0 bases, the J end by 7 bases, with 22 bases between. Per germline, CDR1 ENHRY and CDR2 SYGVKD. This CDR3 has 18 residues. This CDR3 is CAISESFSGVTASNEQFF. The CDR3 nucleotides read TGTGCCATCAGTGAGTCATTTTCAGGGGTTACCGCTTCAAATGAGCAGTTCTTC.

This clone was recorded once. V usage is TRBV4-3 and J usage is TRBJ2-3; 8 bases are a match to TRBD2. Looked up from germline, CDR1 is LGHNA and CDR2 is YSLEER. J lost 3 bases, V lost 0 bases, and 5 bases had no gene match. There are 16 residues in the CDR3. CDR3 sequence: CASSQDRRGRTDTQYF. The CDR3 region has the DNA TGCGCCAGCAGCCAAGACCGACGCGGGAGGACAGATACGCAGTATTTT.

Regarding this clone: The sample carries other DNA sequences with the same CDR3. This rearrangement joins TRBV7-2 to TRBJ1-2, with TRBD1 identical over 7 bases. The germline V gene encodes CDR1 SGHTA and CDR2 FQGNSA. V lost 5 bases to trimming and J lost 4 bases; unmatched junction nucleotides: 4. The CDR3 covers 13 residues. The CDR3 is CASSLGGGYGYTF. DNA of the CDR3: TGTGCCAGCAGCCTAGGGGGCGGCTATGGCTACACCTTC.

This clone appeared a few times. The J gene is TRBJ2-1, the V gene TRBV10-3; the match to TRBD1 covers 7 bases. Trimming removed 6 bases from V and 5 bases from J; junction bases left unmatched: 7. CDR1 is ENHRY and CDR2 is SYGVKD in the germline V gene. There are 14 residues in the CDR3. The CDR3 here is CAISLDRRNNEQFF. In nucleotides, the CDR3 is TGTGCCATCAGCTTGGACAGGAGAAACAATGAGCAGTTCTTC.

The chain has TRBV24-1 and TRBJ2-3, with TRBD2 identical over 15 bases. The length of the CDR3 is 17 residues. With 7 bases clipped from V and 0 bases from J, the junction kept 4 bases outside the gene matches. Germline V gives CDR1 KGHDR, CDR2 SFDVKD. The CDR3 coding sequence is TGTGCCACCAGCGCGGGACTAGCGGGAGGTAGCACAGATACGCAGTATTTT. Translation: CATSAGLAGGSTDTQYF.